This T cell receptor (beta chain) was recorded in a study of cytotoxic CD8 clonotypes in ibrutinib-treated CLL. Study information: Researchers reported 11 relapsed/refractory and about 14 treatment-naive patients, around 17 of them IGHV unmutated. Samples showed on average about 250,000 productive templates and over 80,000 productive rearrangements.

The germline V gene has CDR1 SGDLS and CDR2 YYNGEE. J lost 5 bases, V lost 0 bases, and 5 bases had no gene match. This CDR3 region has 15 residues. Clones were sequenced by immunoSEQ multiplex PCR, and TCRdb holds only the in-frame ones, with some missing. The table shows 150,000 to 200,000 clones, with over 60% occurring only once. The V and J genes are TRBV9 and TRBJ2-3, with TRBD2 matching over 8 bases. This TCR came from a human donor with chronic lymphocytic leukemia. The sequencing used PBMCs, collected after 24 months of ibrutinib treatment. The CDR3, as DNA: TGTGCCAGCAGCGTAGGTCGGGAGGGCCGAGATACGCAGTATTTT. Protein sequence: CASSVGREGRDTQYF.